The 21 T cell receptor beta chains in this list originate from one sample, sequenced in a study of long-term antiretroviral therapy in people with HIV. At survey level, the immunoSEQ assay was run in its v3.0 version. Sequencing was performed with immunoSEQ multiplex PCR; in TCRdb, only in-frame clones are kept and a portion is missing. The sample lists some 23,000 clones; 88% were seen once. The source material was unsorted PBMCs, sampled about 4.3 years after starting antiretroviral therapy. Receptor source: a man aged 30-40 years with HIV.

This chain links TRBV10-3 with TRBJ1-6; TRBD1 is a possible D gene (5 bases). V was cut by 4 bases and J by 8 bases, with 15 bases left in between. The CDR3 contains 15 residues. Germline-derived CDR1 and CDR2 are ENHRY and SYGVKD. CDR3 residues: CAISGGPVMDSPLHF. CDR3 nucleotides: TGTGCCATCAGTGGGGGCCCTGTTATGGATTCACCCCTCCACTTT.

The chain links TRBV5-6 to TRBJ1-5; D is possibly TRBD1 (5 bases). Germline CDR1 is SGHDT and CDR2 is YYEEEE. The germline V and J ends were trimmed by 1 base and 4 bases, with 12 bases remaining between them. The CDR3 is 15 amino acids. CDR3 in DNA: TGTGCCAGCAGCTTGCAGGGTCTAAAGAATCAGCCCCAGCATTTT. It yields the protein CASSLQGLKNQPQHF.

This rearrangement joins TRBV5-1 to TRBJ2-5, with D perhaps matching TRBD1 or TRBD2 (5 bases each). CDR3 length: 15 residues. The V end lost 4 bases, the J end lost 0 bases, and 13 bases lay between the germline ends. Germline-derived CDR1 and CDR2 are SGHRS and YFSETQ. The CDR3 nucleotides are TGCGCCAGCAGCGTTACCGGGACGGACCAAGAGACCCAGTACTTC. Translation: CASSVTGTDQETQYF.

The rearrangement joins TRBV7-6 to TRBJ2-3; TRBD2 agrees at 7 bases. The germline gives CDR1 SGHVS, CDR2 FNYEAQ. CDR3 length: 15 amino acids. With V trimmed by 2 bases and J by 1 base, 3 bases remained unmatched. CDR3 nucleotides: TGTGCCAGCAGCTTACTCCGGGGGGGCACAGATACGCAGTATTTT. Its protein is CASSLLRGGTDTQYF.

The chain joins TRBV6-5 to TRBJ2-3; D ambiguous. Trimming took 0 bases from V and 3 from J, leaving 13 bases between them. The CDR3 contains 16 residues. The germline CDR1 and CDR2 sequences are MNHEY and SVGAGI. In DNA, the CDR3 is TGTGCCAGCAGTTACTCTGGCGATACACGTACAGATACGCAGTATTTT. Its protein product is CASSYSGDTRTDTQYF.

The rearrangement links TRBV29-1 to TRBJ1-2, with 10 positions matching TRBD1. CDR1 and CDR2 from the germline V gene are SQVTM and ANQGSEA. The trim removed 8 bases at V and 3 bases at J, leaving 6 bases unmatched. The CDR3 runs 13 residues. CDR3 in amino acids: CSTDRGRDYGYTF. CDR3 coding DNA: TGCAGCACCGACAGGGGGCGCGACTATGGCTACACCTTC.

The chain carries TRBV4-3 and TRBJ2-5, with 9 bases that match TRBD2. The CDR3 totals 19 residues. CDR1 is LGHNA and CDR2 is YSLEER in the germline V gene. The junction had 17 bases not matched to a gene; V was cut back by 4 bases and J by 2 bases. The CDR3 region has the DNA TGCGCCAGCAGCCTGGAACTTGGGACTAGCTACTCAACTCAAGAGACCCAGTACTTC. Translated: CASSLELGTSYSTQETQYF.

The DNA for the CDR3 is TGCGCCAGCAGTCAAGGGGGGGCAGATATTCAGCCCCAGCATTTT. Protein sequence: CASSQGGADIQPQHF. V and J are TRBV23-1 and TRBJ1-5; D may be TRBD1 (6 bases). TRBV23-1 falls under the ORF class, with uncertain function. The CDR3 covers 15 residues. V gave up 2 bases and J gave up 6 bases, with 14 bases separating them.

V usage is TRBV2 and J usage is TRBJ2-1, with 13 bases identical to TRBD2. The CDR3 sequence is 17 residues long. V dropped 5 bases and J dropped 1; count of bases not matched to a gene: 5. CDR1 and CDR2 from the germline V gene are SNHLY and FYNNEI. The CDR3 reads CASSTGTSGTSYNEQFF. The CDR3 nucleotides are TGTGCCAGCAGTACCGGGACTAGCGGGACATCCTACAATGAGCAGTTCTTC. The complete variable domain, with remaining parts taken from reference TRBV2 and TRBJ2-1, reads EPEVTQTPSHQVTQMGQEVILRCVPISNHLYFYWYRQILGQKVEFLVSFYNNEISEKSEIFDDQFSVERPDGSNFTLKIRSTKLEDSAMYFCASSTGTSGTSYNEQFFGPGTRLTVL.

This clone was recorded a few times. This chain joins TRBV4-2 and TRBJ2-2; D uncertain. The V end was cut by 0 bases, the J end by 3 bases, with 14 bases between. The germline CDR1 and CDR2 sequences are LGHNA and YNFKEQ. CDR3 length: 17 residues. The CDR3, as DNA: TGTGCCAGCAGCCAAGACGTACGGGTGCCGTACACCGGGGAGCTGTTTTTT. Translating it yields CASSQDVRVPYTGELFF.

V and J are TRBV15 and TRBJ1-3, with D possibly matching TRBD1 (5 bases). The CDR3 is made up of 16 amino acids. From germline, CDR1 is LNHNV and CDR2 YYDKDF (reference sequence). V lost 1 base and J 0 bases, leaving 10 bases between the germline ends. For the CDR3, the DNA is TGTGCCACCAGCAGAGGCCAGGGCCACTCTGGAAACACCATATATTTT. Its translation: CATSRGQGHSGNTIYF.

The CDR3 sequence: CASSPISSDEQFF. CDR3 sequence (DNA): TGTGCCAGCAGCCCCATCTCGTCGGATGAGCAGTTCTTC. V is TRBV7-9 and J is TRBJ2-1; D is unresolved. Germline-derived CDR1 and CDR2 are SEHNR and FQNEAQ (reference sequence). The ends were cut back, 5 bases at V and 8 bases at J, with 13 bases in the middle. The CDR3 loop spans 13 amino acids.

This sequence joins TRBV5-4 and TRBJ1-1; TRBD1 is a possible D gene (6 bases). With 1 base removed from V and 8 bases from J, the gap between germline ends came to 12 bases. Per germline, CDR1 SGHNT and CDR2 YYREEE (reference sequence). This CDR3 region has 13 residues. The CDR3 reads CASSLSGATEAFF. CDR3 DNA: TGTGCCAGCAGCTTGTCAGGGGCTACAGAAGCTTTCTTT.

This clone showed up just once. This chain connects TRBV6-1 to TRBJ1-2; D ambiguous. Germline assignment: CDR1 MNHNS and CDR2 SASEGT. The CDR3 is 15 amino acids. V lost 2 bases, J lost 0 bases, and 10 bases lay in between. The CDR3 sequence is CASSEWAGPNYGYTF. Written as DNA, the CDR3 is TGTGCCAGCAGTGAATGGGCAGGACCTAACTATGGCTACACCTTC.

The chain joins TRBV9 to TRBJ1-2; 9 bases map to TRBD1. The CDR3 loop spans 14 amino acids. After removal of 2 bases from V and 7 bases from J, the junction contained 6 bases not matched to a gene. Germline V gene data show CDR1 as SGDLS and CDR2 as YYNGEE. Here the CDR3 reads CASSVYRGLGGYTF. The DNA for the CDR3 is TGTGCCAGCAGCGTCTACAGGGGGCTAGGTGGCTACACCTTC.

The chain has TRBV6-5 and TRBJ2-2; D is perhaps TRBD2 (7 bases). In germline, CDR1 is MNHEY, CDR2 SVGAGI. Trimming stripped 4 bases from V and 6 bases from J, with 18 bases between. The CDR3 totals 16 residues. CDR3 nucleotide sequence: TGTGCCAGCAGTTCCACAACCCTAGGGGGGGCCGGGGAGCTGTTTTTT. It translates to CASSSTTLGGAGELFF.

The rearrangement joins TRBV18 to TRBJ2-5; the D is unclear. The CDR3 has 14 residues. V lost 2 bases and J lost 2, with 9 bases in between. CDR1 KGHSH and CDR2 LQKENI come from the germline V gene. Here the CDR3 DNA reads TGTGCCAGCTCACCAGGACCGCCTCAAGAGACCCAGTACTTC. It is translated as CASSPGPPQETQYF.

The rearrangement links TRBV7-8 to TRBJ1-1; D is perhaps TRBD1 (5 bases). Trimming stripped 2 bases from V and 0 bases from J, with 16 bases between. Germline V gene lookup returns CDR1 SGHVS and CDR2 FQNEAQ. The CDR3 covers 17 residues. The CDR3 nucleotides read TGTGCCAGCAGCTTACGTCCCCGGTCAGGGTTGAACACTGAAGCTTTCTTT. Its translation is CASSLRPRSGLNTEAFF.

The rearrangement joins TRBV19 to TRBJ2-7, with 10 positions matching TRBD1. Germline CDR1 is LNHDA and CDR2 is SQIVND (reference sequence). This CDR3 is built from 15 residues. The J segment lost 4 bases and the V segment lost 4 bases, leaving 7 bases of the junction unmatched. DNA for the CDR3: TGTGCCAGTAGTACCGGGACAGGGGAAACTTACGAGCAGTACTTC. Amino acid sequence: CASSTGTGETYEQYF.

The chain joins TRBV4-3 to TRBJ1-6; D not certain. This CDR3 has 17 residues. V was trimmed by 0 bases and J by 2 bases, leaving 11 bases between them. Germline V CDR1 and CDR2: LGHNA, YSLEER. As DNA, the CDR3 is TGCGCCAGCAGCCAAGAGGTAGACGGCACCTATAATTCACCCCTCCACTTT. Translating gives CASSQEVDGTYNSPLHF.

This chain links TRBV30 with TRBJ2-1, with 11 bases aligning to TRBD2. The germline gives CDR1 GTSNPN, CDR2 SVGIG (reference sequence). CDR3 length equals 15 residues. V was clipped by 4 bases and J by 0 bases; unmatched bases: 2. The CDR3: CAWNSGRASYNEQFF. Written as DNA, the CDR3 is TGTGCCTGGAATAGCGGGAGGGCCTCCTACAATGAGCAGTTCTTC. Combining the CDR3 with reference TRBV30 and TRBJ2-1 gives the whole variable domain SQTIHQWPATLVQPVGSPLSLECTVEGTSNPNLYWYRQAAGRGLQLLFYSVGIGQISSEVPQNLSASRPQDRQFILSSKKLLLSDSGFYLCAWNSGRASYNEQFFGPGTRLTVL.